A single sample gave rise to the 17 T cell receptor beta chains below, sequenced in a study of cytomegalovirus exposure and HLA in healthy donors. This PCR relied on a set of 60 Vbeta primers and 13 Jbeta primers. Generated by immunoSEQ multiplex PCR, the TCRdb table keeps only in-frame clones and is missing some. The table has 170,000 or so clones, 65% to 80% seen once. The sequenced sample consisted of PBMCs. Receptors originate from a woman aged 45-59 years in good health and CMV-seropositive.

The J gene is TRBJ1-2, the V gene TRBV28, with D perhaps TRBD1 (5 bases). Trimming left V 6 bases short and J 12 bases short, with 20 bases between. CDR1 MDHEN and CDR2 SYDVKM come from the germline V gene. This CDR3 contains 13 residues. CDR3 sequence reads: CASSPLAGGWHTF. The CDR3 DNA sequence: TGTGCCAGCAGCCCCCTGGCCGGGGGGTGGCACACCTTC.

In the case of this clone: A junction boundary mismatches the germline segment, possibly from a read error. DNA of the CDR3: TGTGCTAGCAGCTTAGGACTAGCGGGAGGAGCATACGAGCAGTACTTC. Residues: CASSLGLAGGAYEQYF. This rearrangement joins TRBV7-7 to TRBJ2-7; 14 bases align to TRBD2. CDR1 and CDR2 (germline): SSHAT, FNYEAQ (reference sequence). CDR3 size: 16 residues.

The chain is built from TRBV7-2 and TRBJ1-6; D is ambiguous. Germline lookup yields CDR1 SGHTA and CDR2 FQGNSA. Trimming shortened V by 3 bases and J by 9 bases, and 12 bases separated the two germline ends. The CDR3 runs 14 residues. The CDR3 DNA follows: TGTGCCAGCAGCTTCCCCATGCGGGGTTCACCCCTCCACTTT. Protein sequence: CASSFPMRGSPLHF. Variable domain in full (rest from reference TRBV7-2 and TRBJ1-6): GAGVSQSPSNKVTEKGKDVELRCDPISGHTALYWYRQSLGQGLEFLIYFQGNSAPDKSGLPSDRFSAERTGGSVSTLTIQRTQQEDSAVYLCASSFPMRGSPLHFGNGTRLTVT.

V is TRBV19 and J is TRBJ2-3; D gene uncertain. The CDR3 is 15 residues long. Trimming stripped 1 base from V and 1 base from J, with 9 bases between. CDR1 is LNHDA and CDR2 is SQIVND in the germline V gene (reference sequence). CDR3 in amino acids: CASSIGQAGTDTQYF. CDR3 coding DNA: TGTGCCAGTAGTATAGGACAAGCAGGCACAGATACGCAGTATTTT. The full variable domain, with the rest looked up from reference TRBV19 and TRBJ2-3, is DGGITQSPKYLFRKEGQNVTLSCEQNLNHDAMYWYRQDPGQGLRLIYYSQIVNDFQKGDIAEGYSVSREKKESFPLTVTSAQKNPTAFYLCASSIGQAGTDTQYFGPGTRLTVL.

The gene calls are TRBV27 and TRBJ2-3; D unresolved. The V end lost 7 bases, the J end lost 5 bases, and 16 bases lay between the germline ends. The CDR3 contains 14 residues. Per germline, CDR1 MNHEY and CDR2 SMNVEV (reference sequence). The CDR3 region is CASTIRFPGDTQYF. Written as DNA, the CDR3 is TGTGCCAGCACCATACGGTTCCCTGGAGATACGCAGTATTTT.

This chain links TRBV27 with TRBJ2-1, with TRBD1 matching over 8 bases. This CDR3 spans 16 amino acids. V lost 8 bases, J lost 8 bases, and 17 bases stayed unmatched. In germline, CDR1 is MNHEY, CDR2 SMNVEV (reference sequence). DNA of the CDR3: TGTGCCAGCCGAAAAATCCGGGACAGGAGTGTCTATGAGCAGTTCTTC. It specifies CASRKIRDRSVYEQFF.

The chain links TRBV12-5 to TRBJ2-6, with TRBD1 matching over 7 bases. J lost 1 base, V lost 6 bases, and 12 bases had no gene match. In germline, CDR1 is LGHNT, CDR2 FRNRAP. The CDR3 contains 18 residues. CDR3 sequence: CASGRPGTATSGANVLTF. The CDR3 DNA follows: TGTGCTAGTGGCCGCCCTGGGACAGCAACTTCTGGGGCCAACGTCCTGACTTTC.

The chain joins TRBV6-1 to TRBJ1-6; 8 nucleotides line up with TRBD1. The germline CDR1 and CDR2 sequences are MNHNS and SASEGT. The junction had 8 bases not matched to a gene; V was cut back by 2 bases and J by 8 bases. This CDR3 spans 16 amino acids. This CDR3 reads CASSERRQGRDSPLHF. In DNA, the CDR3 is TGTGCCAGCAGTGAACGTCGACAGGGGAGGGATTCACCCCTCCACTTT.

The V call is TRBV5-1, the J call TRBJ2-1; perhaps TRBD1 as D (6 bases). The CDR3 length is 15 residues. The germline V gene has CDR1 SGHRS and CDR2 YFSETQ. V was pared by 2 bases and J by 6 bases, with 15 bases between. The CDR3 reads CASSFTGTYGNEQFF. Written as DNA, the CDR3 is TGCGCCAGCAGCTTTACCGGGACATATGGCAATGAGCAGTTCTTC.

As regards this clone: Additional DNA sequences in this sample encode the identical CDR3. V is TRBV5-1 and J is TRBJ2-5; D remains unclear. This CDR3 spans 13 amino acids. The germline V and J ends were trimmed by 0 bases and 2 bases, with 5 bases remaining between them. The germline V gene has CDR1 SGHRS and CDR2 YFSETQ. The CDR3 bases are TGCGCCAGCAGCTTGGGAGCACAAGAGACCCAGTACTTC. Its translation: CASSLGAQETQYF.

This chain uses TRBV11-2 with TRBJ2-3; D perhaps matches TRBD1 (5 bases). Germline CDR1 and CDR2: SGHAT and FQNNGV. The CDR3 is 16 residues long. The V end was cut by 1 base, the J end by 2 bases, with 13 bases between. CDR3 nucleotides: TGTGCCAGCAGCTTAGGGGTAGGGGCTAACACAGATACGCAGTATTTT. Translating it yields CASSLGVGANTDTQYF.

The CDR3 DNA is TGTGCCAGCCTGGACAGGATGAACACTGAAGCTTTCTTT. It encodes CASLDRMNTEAFF. The gene calls are TRBV28 and TRBJ1-1, with 7 bases lining up with TRBD1. CDR3 length: 13 amino acids. Trimming removed 8 bases from V and 0 bases from J; junction bases left unmatched: 3. Germline values: CDR1 MDHEN, CDR2 SYDVKM. Full variable domain (remainder filled in from reference TRBV28 and TRBJ1-1): DVKVTQSSRYLVKRTGEKVFLECVQDMDHENMFWYRQDPGLGLRLIYFSYDVKMKEKGDIPEGYSVSREKKERFSLILESASTNQTSMYLCASLDRMNTEAFFGQGTRLTVV.

This clone has a single count. This rearrangement joins TRBV11-2 to TRBJ2-5; no reliable D call. Germline assignment: CDR1 SGHAT and CDR2 FQNNGV. CDR3 size: 14 residues. V lost 5 bases and J 4 bases, leaving 14 bases between the germline ends. The CDR3, as DNA: TGTGCCAGCAGCGGCGGTACGGTAGGAGAGACCCAGTACTTC. The encoded protein is CASSGGTVGETQYF. The whole variable domain, remainder taken from reference TRBV11-2 and TRBJ2-5, is EAGVAQSPRYKIIEKRQSVAFWCNPISGHATLYWYQQILGQGPKLLIQFQNNGVVDDSQLPKDRFSAERLKGVDSTLKIQPAKLEDSAVYLCASSGGTVGETQYFGPGTRLLVL.

This clone came up once. The CDR3 coding sequence is TGTGCCAGCAGCACCGGACTAGCGGGACATCCAGATACGCAGTATTTT. Residues: CASSTGLAGHPDTQYF. The chain is built from TRBV21-1 and TRBJ2-3; the DNA was not used to check the table's D call, TRBD2. TRBV21-1 is tagged as a pseudogene. The CDR3 is 16 amino acids.

The rearrangement links TRBV28 to TRBJ2-1; 8 nucleotides match TRBD2. Germline CDR1 reads MDHEN; CDR2 reads SYDVKM. Trimming at V came to 1 base and at J to 3 bases, leaving 14 bases not matched to a gene. The CDR3 has 19 residues. CDR3 nucleotide sequence: TGTGCCAGCAGTTTATCCGGGAGGGCCTACTACGGAAGCTACAATGAGCAGTTCTTC. Translating it yields CASSLSGRAYYGSYNEQFF. The full variable domain, its missing parts supplied by reference TRBV28 and TRBJ2-1, is DVKVTQSSRYLVKRTGEKVFLECVQDMDHENMFWYRQDPGLGLRLIYFSYDVKMKEKGDIPEGYSVSREKKERFSLILESASTNQTSMYLCASSLSGRAYYGSYNEQFFGPGTRLTVL.

This rearrangement joins TRBV19 to TRBJ2-5; 11 nucleotides line up with TRBD2. Per germline, CDR1 LNHDA and CDR2 SQIVND (reference sequence). This CDR3 has 15 amino acids. After removal of 6 bases from V and 5 bases from J, the junction contained 8 bases not matched to a gene. DNA for the CDR3: TGTGCCAGTAGCCCGGCAGTAGCGGGGGGGGAGACCCAGTACTTC. It translates to CASSPAVAGGETQYF.

The CDR3 region has the DNA TGTGCCAGCAGTGTTGACAGGGGAAACAATCAGCCCCAGCATTTT. It yields the protein CASSVDRGNNQPQHF. The J gene is TRBJ1-5, the V gene TRBV2; 8 bases map to TRBD1. V lost 4 bases and J lost 3; bases outside the gene matches: 5. This CDR3 has 15 amino acids. Germline CDR1 SNHLY, CDR2 FYNNEI.